A selection of T cell receptor beta chains follows, all from one sample in a study of Graves' ophthalmopathy and Graves' hyperthyroidism. TCRdb independently ran MiXCR on the multiplex PCR reads; one entry per CDR3 protein. The profile shows 400,000 or so distinct CDR3 sequences, approximately 15% of them singletons. The source material was peripheral blood. The receptor source for this set is a woman between 18 and 29 years old with stable Graves' hyperthyroidism. The CDR3 runs from the conserved cysteine through the conserved F or W. The order of the fields is V gene, D gene, J gene, clone size, CDR3 DNA, CDR3 protein. D genes are given only for firm matches. Clone sizes are given selectively: once, few, many, or a class where the clone is expanded.

v_gene: TRBV11-2; d_gene: NA; j_gene: TRBJ2-7; abundance: once; CDR3nt: TGTGCCAGCAGCTTAAGCAGGTCGGTTGCCTACGAGCAGTACTTC; CDR3aa: CASSLSRSVAYEQYF
v_gene: TRBV6-2/TRBV6-3; d_gene: TRBD1; j_gene: TRBJ1-2; abundance: many; CDR3nt: TGTGCCAGCCGTTTCGGGGACAGGAACTATGGCTACACCTTC; CDR3aa: CASRFGDRNYGYTF
v_gene: TRBV7-2; d_gene: NA; j_gene: TRBJ2-7; abundance: many; CDR3nt: TGTGCCAGCAGCTTTAGTCCGAGCTCCTACGAGCAGTACTTC; CDR3aa: CASSFSPSSYEQYF
v_gene: TRBV5-6; d_gene: TRBD1; j_gene: TRBJ1-6; abundance: NA; CDR3nt: TGTGCCAGCAGCCGAGATAACGCCGGGACAGTGTACTCACCCCTCCACTTT; CDR3aa: CASSRDNAGTVYSPLHF
v_gene: TRBV13; d_gene: NA; j_gene: TRBJ2-4; abundance: many; CDR3nt: TGTGCCAGCAGCACAGGGGGGGAAAACATTCAGTACTTC; CDR3aa: CASSTGGENIQYF
v_gene: TRBV20-1; d_gene: TRBD1; j_gene: TRBJ2-7; abundance: NA; CDR3nt: TGCAGTGCTTCTCAGACAGGGGCCGCCTACGAGCAGTACTTC; CDR3aa: CSASQTGAAYEQYF
v_gene: TRBV7-8; d_gene: NA; j_gene: TRBJ2-5; abundance: many; CDR3nt: TGTGCCAGCAGTTTTAGTATTAGAGAGACCCAGTACTTC; CDR3aa: CASSFSIRETQYF
v_gene: TRBV19; d_gene: NA; j_gene: TRBJ1-6; abundance: many; CDR3nt: TGTGCCACATTCGCGAATTCACCCCTCCACTTT; CDR3aa: CATFANSPLHF
v_gene: TRBV6-5; d_gene: NA; j_gene: TRBJ1-1; abundance: many; CDR3nt: TGTGCCAGCAGTTACCCAGGGAAGGTGGCCGAAGCTTTCTTT; CDR3aa: CASSYPGKVAEAFF
v_gene: TRBV14; d_gene: NA; j_gene: TRBJ1-1; abundance: NA; CDR3nt: TGTGCCAGCAGCCAATTATATCCGGAAAAGGGTGAAGCTTTCTTT; CDR3aa: CASSQLYPEKGEAFF
v_gene: TRBV6-1; d_gene: NA; j_gene: TRBJ1-1; abundance: many; CDR3nt: TGTGCCAGCAAGGGGGTTGTGAACACTGAAGCTTTCTTT; CDR3aa: CASKGVVNTEAFF
v_gene: TRBV6-1; d_gene: NA; j_gene: TRBJ1-2; abundance: few; CDR3nt: TGTGCCAGCAGTGAAGCTGTGGTTCTCTATGGCTACACCTTC; CDR3aa: CASSEAVVLYGYTF
v_gene: TRBV10-3; d_gene: NA; j_gene: TRBJ1-2; abundance: many; CDR3nt: TGTGCCATCAGTGAGTCTGGAGGTATTAGCTACACCTTC; CDR3aa: CAISESGGISYTF
v_gene: TRBV20-1; d_gene: TRBD1; j_gene: TRBJ1-5; abundance: many; CDR3nt: TGCAGTGCCAGGACAGGGTACAATCAGCCCCAGCATTTT; CDR3aa: CSARTGYNQPQHF
v_gene: TRBV11-2; d_gene: NA; j_gene: TRBJ1-2; abundance: many; CDR3nt: TGTGCCAGCAGCTTAGGGAGCGTGAAGGGGAACTATGGCTACACCTTC; CDR3aa: CASSLGSVKGNYGYTF
v_gene: TRBV6-2/TRBV6-3; d_gene: NA; j_gene: TRBJ2-5; abundance: many; CDR3nt: TGTGCCAGCAGTTACCTTCGGGGGTACGGGCAAGAGACCCAGTACTTC; CDR3aa: CASSYLRGYGQETQYF
v_gene: TRBV11-2; d_gene: NA; j_gene: TRBJ2-7; abundance: many; CDR3nt: TGTGCCAGCAGCTTAGAAAGTGGCCTGAGCTACGAGCAGTACTTC; CDR3aa: CASSLESGLSYEQYF
v_gene: TRBV10-3; d_gene: TRBD1; j_gene: TRBJ1-2; abundance: many; CDR3nt: TGTGCCATCAGTCCGGGACAGGGGTCCACCTTC; CDR3aa: CAISPGQGSTF
v_gene: TRBV28; d_gene: TRBD2; j_gene: TRBJ2-5; abundance: many; CDR3nt: TGTGCCAGCAGCACTAGCGGGGCCCAAGAGACCCAGTACTTC; CDR3aa: CASSTSGAQETQYF
v_gene: TRBV4-2; d_gene: NA; j_gene: TRBJ2-3; abundance: many; CDR3nt: TGTGCCAGCAGCCAAGATTCCCGGGACGGCACAGATACGCAGTATTTT; CDR3aa: CASSQDSRDGTDTQYF
v_gene: TRBV12-3/TRBV12-4; d_gene: NA; j_gene: TRBJ1-2; abundance: many; CDR3nt: TGTGCCAGCGGCCCCACAGGGTTCCGTGGCTACACCTTC; CDR3aa: CASGPTGFRGYTF
v_gene: TRBV19; d_gene: NA; j_gene: TRBJ2-5; abundance: many; CDR3nt: TGTGCCAGTAGTATTGCGGGGACGGAGACCCAGTACTTC; CDR3aa: CASSIAGTETQYF
v_gene: TRBV7-6; d_gene: NA; j_gene: TRBJ1-6; abundance: many; CDR3nt: TGTGCCAGCAGCCTCAGGCAGGCCGACTACTTTCCCAATTCACCCCTCCACTTT; CDR3aa: CASSLRQADYFPNSPLHF
v_gene: TRBV2; d_gene: TRBD1; j_gene: TRBJ2-7; abundance: many; CDR3nt: TGTGCCAGCAGTGGACAGGGTGAGCAGTACTTC; CDR3aa: CASSGQGEQYF
v_gene: TRBV7-2; d_gene: TRBD1; j_gene: TRBJ2-7; abundance: many; CDR3nt: TGTGCCAGCAGCTTTAGCCGGGACAGGGGGACCTACGAGCAGTACTTC; CDR3aa: CASSFSRDRGTYEQYF
v_gene: TRBV7-9; d_gene: NA; j_gene: TRBJ2-7; abundance: many; CDR3nt: TGTGCCATCCCTGGGTCCAACTACGAGCAGTACTTC; CDR3aa: CAIPGSNYEQYF
v_gene: TRBV18; d_gene: NA; j_gene: TRBJ2-4; abundance: NA; CDR3nt: TGTGCCAGCTCACGAACCGCGGAATTACTAGCCAAAAACATTCAGTACTTC; CDR3aa: CASSRTAELLAKNIQYF
v_gene: TRBV12-3/TRBV12-4; d_gene: NA; j_gene: TRBJ1-5; abundance: many; CDR3nt: TGTGCCAGCAGCCCCGTCCGGGGGGCAAATCAGCCCCAGCATTTT; CDR3aa: CASSPVRGANQPQHF
v_gene: TRBV10-2; d_gene: NA; j_gene: TRBJ1-1; abundance: few; CDR3nt: TGCGCCAGCAGTGACCCCTCCGAGGGGACCCGTGAAGCTTTCTTT; CDR3aa: CASSDPSEGTREAFF
v_gene: TRBV7-2; d_gene: NA; j_gene: TRBJ2-7; abundance: many; CDR3nt: TGTGCCAGCAGCCCGAGGAGGGGGAGCTACGAGCAGTACTTC; CDR3aa: CASSPRRGSYEQYF
v_gene: TRBV15; d_gene: NA; j_gene: TRBJ1-2; abundance: many; CDR3nt: TGTGCCACCCCTCTCAGAACAGCCTATGGCTACACCTTC; CDR3aa: CATPLRTAYGYTF
v_gene: TRBV12-3/TRBV12-4; d_gene: NA; j_gene: TRBJ2-7; abundance: many; CDR3nt: TGTGCCAGCAGTTTTTATGTCTACGAGCAGTACTTC; CDR3aa: CASSFYVYEQYF
v_gene: TRBV15; d_gene: TRBD2; j_gene: TRBJ2-7; abundance: many; CDR3nt: TGTGCCACCAGCAGATCCCGGGACTATTACGAGCAGTACTTC; CDR3aa: CATSRSRDYYEQYF
v_gene: TRBV6-1; d_gene: NA; j_gene: TRBJ2-5; abundance: many; CDR3nt: TGTGCCAGCAGTCCAAAGGGATTCCGGGAGACCCAGTACTTC; CDR3aa: CASSPKGFRETQYF
v_gene: TRBV11-2; d_gene: NA; j_gene: TRBJ1-6; abundance: NA; CDR3nt: TGTGCCAGCAGCTCGGAACCGCAGGGCCTTTATTCGCCCCTCCACTTT; CDR3aa: CASSSEPQGLYSPLHF
v_gene: TRBV13; d_gene: NA; j_gene: TRBJ2-6; abundance: NA; CDR3nt: TGTGCCAGCAGCCCGAGTAGACTTTCCGGGGCCAACGTCCTGACTTTC; CDR3aa: CASSPSRLSGANVLTF
v_gene: TRBV5-1; d_gene: NA; j_gene: TRBJ2-4; abundance: many; CDR3nt: TGCGCCAGCAGCCCGGACAGACGATTAGCCAAAAACATTCAGTACTTC; CDR3aa: CASSPDRRLAKNIQYF
v_gene: TRBV4-1; d_gene: TRBD2; j_gene: TRBJ2-7; abundance: many; CDR3nt: TGCGCCAGCAGCCTTGGGTTGAGCGGGGGTGGCTACGAGCAGTACTTC; CDR3aa: CASSLGLSGGGYEQYF
v_gene: TRBV12-3/TRBV12-4; d_gene: TRBD1; j_gene: TRBJ1-5; abundance: many; CDR3nt: TGTGCCAGCAGTCTTACACCAGGGACAGGGGCGAATAGCAATCAGCCCCAGCATTTT; CDR3aa: CASSLTPGTGANSNQPQHF
v_gene: TRBV12-5; d_gene: NA; j_gene: TRBJ2-7; abundance: many; CDR3nt: TGTGCTAGTGGTTTGACGCGGGGAGAGCAGTACTTC; CDR3aa: CASGLTRGEQYF
v_gene: TRBV10-1; d_gene: NA; j_gene: TRBJ2-2; abundance: few; CDR3nt: TGCGCCAGCAGGGACAGCCCGAACACCGGGGAGCTGTTTTTT; CDR3aa: CASRDSPNTGELFF
v_gene: TRBV27; d_gene: TRBD1; j_gene: TRBJ1-5; abundance: many; CDR3nt: TGTGCCAGCAGTCCTAGACAGGGGGCAGGTAGCAATCAGCCCCAGCATTTT; CDR3aa: CASSPRQGAGSNQPQHF
v_gene: TRBV7-2; d_gene: TRBD1; j_gene: TRBJ2-5; abundance: few; CDR3nt: TGTGCCAGCAGCTTAGGGACAGGGAGAGGGGAGACCCAGTACTTC; CDR3aa: CASSLGTGRGETQYF
v_gene: TRBV7-9; d_gene: NA; j_gene: TRBJ2-7; abundance: many; CDR3nt: TGTGCCAGCAGCATCCCTAAGGGACGCAACTCCTACGAGCAGTACTTC; CDR3aa: CASSIPKGRNSYEQYF
v_gene: TRBV11-3; d_gene: NA; j_gene: TRBJ1-3; abundance: few; CDR3nt: TGTGCCAGCAGCTCCGTTTGGGGGGAGAACACCATATATTTT; CDR3aa: CASSSVWGENTIYF
v_gene: TRBV7-2; d_gene: NA; j_gene: TRBJ1-1; abundance: few; CDR3nt: TGTGCCAGCAGCGAACAATGGGGGAGGGACACTGAAGCTTTCTTT; CDR3aa: CASSEQWGRDTEAFF